The T cell receptor beta chain described here comes from a study of cytomegalovirus exposure and HLA in healthy donors. Study-level findings and limits: 150 or so TCR beta chains were listed as cytomegalovirus-associated. Most observed TCR sequences were rare, whereas some public TCRs were detected in many donors.

Details on this clone: Its antigen is not known.

Produced via immunoSEQ multiplex PCR; TCRdb's table is partial and in-frame only. There are roughly 250,000 clones in the sample; 86% occur only once, and around 1.2% lies in the top ten. Germline V lookup: CDR1 MDHEN, CDR2 SYDVKM. The CDR3 covers 14 residues. Trimming shortened V by 10 bases and J by 1 base, and 13 bases separated the two germline ends. The receptor was derived from a woman in her 30s in good health and CMV-seropositive. Input material: PBMCs. The chain joins TRBV28 to TRBJ2-2, with TRBD1 as a possible D gene (6 bases). As DNA, the CDR3 is TGTGCCACCTTTAAGACAGGGAACACCGGGGAGCTGTTTTTT. This encodes CATFKTGNTGELFF.